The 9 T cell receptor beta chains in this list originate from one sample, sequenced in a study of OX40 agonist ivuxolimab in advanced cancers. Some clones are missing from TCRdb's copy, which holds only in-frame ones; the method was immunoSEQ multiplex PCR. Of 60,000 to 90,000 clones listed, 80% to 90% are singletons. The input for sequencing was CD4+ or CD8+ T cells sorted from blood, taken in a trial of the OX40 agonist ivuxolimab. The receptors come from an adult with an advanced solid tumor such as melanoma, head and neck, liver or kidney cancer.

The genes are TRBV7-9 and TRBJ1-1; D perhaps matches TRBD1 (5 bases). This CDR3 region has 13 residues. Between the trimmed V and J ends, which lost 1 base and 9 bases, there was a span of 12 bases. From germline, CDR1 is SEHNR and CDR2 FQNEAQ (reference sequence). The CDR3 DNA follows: TGTGCCAGCAGCTTAGAGGACTACAGGCAAGCTTTCTTT. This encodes CASSLEDYRQAFF. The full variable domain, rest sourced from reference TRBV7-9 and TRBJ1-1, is DTGVSQNPRHKITKRGQNVTFRCDPISEHNRLYWYRQTLGQGPEFLTYFQNEAQLEKSRLLSDRFSAERPKGSFSTLEIQRTEQGDSAMYLCASSLEDYRQAFFGQGTRLTVV.

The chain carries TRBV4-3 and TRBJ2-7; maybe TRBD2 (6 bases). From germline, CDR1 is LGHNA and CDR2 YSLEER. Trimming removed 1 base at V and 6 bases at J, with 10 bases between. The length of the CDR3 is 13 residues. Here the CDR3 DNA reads TGCGCCAGCAGCCAAGTCGGGACTCTCGAGCAGTACTTC. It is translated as CASSQVGTLEQYF.

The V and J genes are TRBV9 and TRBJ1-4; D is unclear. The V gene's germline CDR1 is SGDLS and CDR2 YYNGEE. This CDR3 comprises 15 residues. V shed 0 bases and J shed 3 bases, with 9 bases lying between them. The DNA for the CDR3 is TGTGCCAGCAGCGTAGCGCCACTACCTAATGAAAAACTGTTTTTT. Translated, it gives CASSVAPLPNEKLFF.

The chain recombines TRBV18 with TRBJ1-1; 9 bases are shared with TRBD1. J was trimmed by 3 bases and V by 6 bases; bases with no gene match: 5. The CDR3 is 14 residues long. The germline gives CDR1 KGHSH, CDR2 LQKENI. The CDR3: CASSTTGGDTEAFF. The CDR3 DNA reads TGTGCCAGCTCTACGACAGGGGGGGACACTGAAGCTTTCTTT.

CDR3 loop: CASSFRQGSSYEQYF. In DNA form, the CDR3 reads TGTGCCAGCAGCTTTAGACAGGGTTCTTCCTACGAGCAGTACTTC. The chain is built from TRBV5-6 and TRBJ2-7; 7 bases align to TRBD1. Germline V lookup: CDR1 SGHDT, CDR2 YYEEEE. The CDR3 loop spans 15 amino acids. V dropped 2 bases and J dropped 1; count of bases not matched to a gene: 6.

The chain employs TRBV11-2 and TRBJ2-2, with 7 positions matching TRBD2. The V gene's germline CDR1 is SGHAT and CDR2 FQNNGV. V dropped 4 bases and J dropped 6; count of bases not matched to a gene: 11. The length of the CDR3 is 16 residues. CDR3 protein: CASSSHSGSRPGELFF. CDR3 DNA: TGTGCCAGCAGCTCCCATAGCGGGTCACGACCCGGGGAGCTGTTTTTT.

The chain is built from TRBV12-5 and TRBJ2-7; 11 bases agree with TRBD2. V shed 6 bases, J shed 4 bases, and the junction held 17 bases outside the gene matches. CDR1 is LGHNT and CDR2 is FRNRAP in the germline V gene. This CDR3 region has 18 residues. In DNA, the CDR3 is TGTGCTAGTGGGGGTCAGGGAGAGACTAGCGGGATGACATACGAGCAGTACTTC. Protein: CASGGQGETSGMTYEQYF.

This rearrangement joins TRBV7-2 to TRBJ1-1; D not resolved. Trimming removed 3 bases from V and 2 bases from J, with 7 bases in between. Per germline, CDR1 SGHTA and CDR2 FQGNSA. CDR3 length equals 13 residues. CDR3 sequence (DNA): TGTGCCAGCAGCTTTAACAGAAACACTGAAGCTTTCTTT. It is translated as CASSFNRNTEAFF. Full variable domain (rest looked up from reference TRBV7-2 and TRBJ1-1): GAGVSQSPSNKVTEKGKDVELRCDPISGHTALYWYRQSLGQGLEFLIYFQGNSAPDKSGLPSDRFSAERTGGSVSTLTIQRTQQEDSAVYLCASSFNRNTEAFFGQGTRLTVV.

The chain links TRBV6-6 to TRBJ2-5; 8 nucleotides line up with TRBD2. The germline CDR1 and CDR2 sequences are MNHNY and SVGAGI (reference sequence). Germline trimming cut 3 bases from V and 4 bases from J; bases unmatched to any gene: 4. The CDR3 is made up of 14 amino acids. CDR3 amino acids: CASSYPGGGETQYF. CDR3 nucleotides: TGTGCCAGCAGTTATCCGGGAGGGGGAGAGACCCAGTACTTC.